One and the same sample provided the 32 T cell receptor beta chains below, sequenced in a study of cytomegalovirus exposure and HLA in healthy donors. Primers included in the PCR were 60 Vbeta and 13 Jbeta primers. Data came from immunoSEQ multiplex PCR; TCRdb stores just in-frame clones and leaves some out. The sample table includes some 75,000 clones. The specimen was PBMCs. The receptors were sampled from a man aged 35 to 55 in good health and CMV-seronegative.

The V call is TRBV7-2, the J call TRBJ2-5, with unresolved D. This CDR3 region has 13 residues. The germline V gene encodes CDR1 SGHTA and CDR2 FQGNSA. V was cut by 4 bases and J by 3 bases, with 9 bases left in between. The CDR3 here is CASSSNLEETQYF. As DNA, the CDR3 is TGTGCCAGCAGCTCTAACCTGGAAGAGACCCAGTACTTC.

DNA for the CDR3: TGTGCCAGCAGTTACCGCGGTCGTACCTACAATGAGCAGTTCTTC. Translated, it gives CASSYRGRTYNEQFF. The chain couples TRBV6-5 to TRBJ2-1; unclear D gene. V was trimmed by 2 bases and J by 2 bases, leaving 10 bases between them. Germline V gene sequence: CDR1 MNHEY, CDR2 SVGAGI. The CDR3 runs 15 residues.

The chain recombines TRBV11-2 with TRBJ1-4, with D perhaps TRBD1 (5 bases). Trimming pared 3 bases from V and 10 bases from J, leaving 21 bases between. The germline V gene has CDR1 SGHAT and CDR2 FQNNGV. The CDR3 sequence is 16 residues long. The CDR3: CASSFLRNRQLGKLFF. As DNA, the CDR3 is TGTGCCAGCAGCTTCTTGAGGAACAGGCAACTTGGAAAACTGTTTTTT.

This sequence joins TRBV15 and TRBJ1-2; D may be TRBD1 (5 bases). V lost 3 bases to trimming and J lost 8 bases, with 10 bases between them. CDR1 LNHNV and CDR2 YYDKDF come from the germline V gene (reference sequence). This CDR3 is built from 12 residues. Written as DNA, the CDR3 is TGTGCCACCAGCAGCAGACAGTCGGGCTACACCTTC. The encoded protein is CATSSRQSGYTF.

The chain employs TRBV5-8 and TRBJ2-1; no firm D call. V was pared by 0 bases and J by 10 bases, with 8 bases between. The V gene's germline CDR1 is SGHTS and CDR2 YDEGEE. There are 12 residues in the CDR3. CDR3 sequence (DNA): TGTGCCAGCAGCTTGGGCAGGTTGGAGCAGTTCTTC. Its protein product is CASSLGRLEQFF.

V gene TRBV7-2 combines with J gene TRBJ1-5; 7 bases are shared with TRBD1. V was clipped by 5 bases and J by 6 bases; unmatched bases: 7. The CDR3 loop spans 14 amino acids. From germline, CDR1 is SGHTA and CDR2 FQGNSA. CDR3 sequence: CASSLDRAGQPQHF. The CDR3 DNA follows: TGTGCCAGCAGCCTCGACAGGGCTGGTCAGCCCCAGCATTTT.

The CDR3 region has the DNA TGTGCCAGCAGCCTGGCGGGACTAGCGGGGGCTAGCACAGATACGCAGTATTTT. It specifies CASSLAGLAGASTDTQYF. The chain links TRBV5-4 to TRBJ2-3, with TRBD2 matching 14 bases. V shed 4 bases, J shed 0 bases, and the junction held 7 bases outside the gene matches. Looked up from germline, CDR1 is SGHNT and CDR2 is YYREEE (reference sequence). This CDR3 region has 18 residues.

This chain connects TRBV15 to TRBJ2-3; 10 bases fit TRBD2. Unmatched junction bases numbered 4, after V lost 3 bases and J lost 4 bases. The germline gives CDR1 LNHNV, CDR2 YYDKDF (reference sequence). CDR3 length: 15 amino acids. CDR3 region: CATSRASGRPDTQYF. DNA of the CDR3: TGTGCCACCAGCAGGGCTAGCGGGAGACCAGATACGCAGTATTTT. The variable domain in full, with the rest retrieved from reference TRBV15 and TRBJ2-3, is DAMVIQNPRYQVTQFGKPVTLSCSQTLNHNVMYWYQQKSSQAPKLLFHYYDKDFNNEADTPDNFQSRRPNTSFCFLDIRSPGLGDTAMYLCATSRASGRPDTQYFGPGTRLTVL.

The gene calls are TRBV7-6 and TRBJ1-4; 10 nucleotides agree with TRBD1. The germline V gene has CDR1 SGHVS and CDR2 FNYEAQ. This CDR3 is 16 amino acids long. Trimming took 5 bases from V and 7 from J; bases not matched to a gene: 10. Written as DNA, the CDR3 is TGTGCCAGCAGCCCCCAAACCGGGACAGGGGCTGAAAAACTGTTTTTT. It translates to CASSPQTGTGAEKLFF.

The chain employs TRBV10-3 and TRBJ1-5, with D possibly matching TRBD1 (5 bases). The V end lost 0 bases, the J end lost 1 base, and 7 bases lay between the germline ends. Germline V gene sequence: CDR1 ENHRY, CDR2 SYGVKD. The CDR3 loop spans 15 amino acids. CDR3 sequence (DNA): TGTGCCATCAGTGAGTCGGGGGGAAGCAATCAGCCCCAGCATTTT. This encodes CAISESGGSNQPQHF.

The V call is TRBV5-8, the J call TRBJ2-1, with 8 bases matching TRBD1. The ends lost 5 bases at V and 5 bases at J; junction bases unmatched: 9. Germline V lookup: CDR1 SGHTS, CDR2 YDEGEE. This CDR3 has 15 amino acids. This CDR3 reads CASSRRQGLHNEQFF. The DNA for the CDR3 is TGTGCCAGCAGTCGGAGACAGGGGCTCCACAATGAGCAGTTCTTC.

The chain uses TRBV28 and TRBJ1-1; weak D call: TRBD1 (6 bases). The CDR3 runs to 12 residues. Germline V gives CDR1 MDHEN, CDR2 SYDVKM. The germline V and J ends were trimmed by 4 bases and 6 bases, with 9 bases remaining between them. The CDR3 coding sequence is TGTGCCAGCAGTTGGGGGCGCGCTGAAGCTTTCTTT. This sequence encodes CASSWGRAEAFF.

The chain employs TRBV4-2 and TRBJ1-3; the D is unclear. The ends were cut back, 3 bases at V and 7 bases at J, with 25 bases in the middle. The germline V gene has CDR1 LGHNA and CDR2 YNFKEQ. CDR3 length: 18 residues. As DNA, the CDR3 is TGTGCCAGCAGCCAGCGGGTCGCTAGCGCAGTTGAGAGGAACACCATATATTTT. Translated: CASSQRVASAVERNTIYF.

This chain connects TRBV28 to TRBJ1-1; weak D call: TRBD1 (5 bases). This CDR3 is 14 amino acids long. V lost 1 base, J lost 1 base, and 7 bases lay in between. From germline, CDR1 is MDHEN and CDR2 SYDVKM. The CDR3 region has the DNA TGTGCCAGCAGTTTATTAGACAGGAACACTGAAGCTTTCTTT. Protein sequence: CASSLLDRNTEAFF.

The CDR3: CASSLGRTGVYEQYF. CDR3 nucleotide sequence: TGTGCCAGCAGTTTGGGTCGGACAGGGGTCTACGAGCAGTACTTC. V usage is TRBV6-5 and J usage is TRBJ2-7, with 9 bases that match TRBD1. The CDR3 length is 15 residues. Trimming at V came to 4 bases and at J to 3 bases, leaving 7 bases not matched to a gene. Germline loops: CDR1 MNHEY, CDR2 SVGAGI.

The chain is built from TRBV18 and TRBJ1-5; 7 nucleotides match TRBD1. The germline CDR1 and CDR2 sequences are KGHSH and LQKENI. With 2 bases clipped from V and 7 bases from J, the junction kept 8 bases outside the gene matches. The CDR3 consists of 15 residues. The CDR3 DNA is TGTGCCAGCTCACCAGATACAGGGGTACACCAGCCCCAGCATTTT. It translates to CASSPDTGVHQPQHF.

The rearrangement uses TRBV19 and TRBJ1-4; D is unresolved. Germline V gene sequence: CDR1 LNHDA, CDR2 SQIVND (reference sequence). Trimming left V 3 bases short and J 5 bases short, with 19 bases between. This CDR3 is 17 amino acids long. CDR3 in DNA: TGTGCCAGTAGTATCAGGCCTCTGCCCATCAGAAATGAAAAACTGTTTTTT. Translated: CASSIRPLPIRNEKLFF.

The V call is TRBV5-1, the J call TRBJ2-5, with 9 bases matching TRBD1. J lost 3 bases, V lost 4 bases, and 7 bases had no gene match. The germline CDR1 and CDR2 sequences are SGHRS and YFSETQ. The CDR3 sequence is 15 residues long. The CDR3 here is CASSAGTGTEETQYF. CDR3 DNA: TGCGCCAGCAGCGCCGGGACAGGGACCGAAGAGACCCAGTACTTC.

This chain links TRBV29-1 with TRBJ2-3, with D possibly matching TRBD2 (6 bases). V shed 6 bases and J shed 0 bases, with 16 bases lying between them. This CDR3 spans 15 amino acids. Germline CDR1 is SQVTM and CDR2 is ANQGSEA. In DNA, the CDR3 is TGCAGCGTAGTCCGTTGGGGGGAGAGCACAGATACGCAGTATTTT. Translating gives CSVVRWGESTDTQYF.

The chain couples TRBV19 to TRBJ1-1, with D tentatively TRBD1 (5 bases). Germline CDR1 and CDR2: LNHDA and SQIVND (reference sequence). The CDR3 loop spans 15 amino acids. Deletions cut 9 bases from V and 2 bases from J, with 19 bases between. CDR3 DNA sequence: TGTGCCAGCCGCGATCGTCGGGGGAAAAACACTGAAGCTTTCTTT. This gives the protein CASRDRRGKNTEAFF.

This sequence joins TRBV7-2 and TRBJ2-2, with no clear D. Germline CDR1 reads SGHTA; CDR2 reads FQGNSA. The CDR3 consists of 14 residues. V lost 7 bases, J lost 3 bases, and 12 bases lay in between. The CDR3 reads CASTSNSYTGELFF. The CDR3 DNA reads TGTGCCAGCACCTCCAACAGTTACACCGGGGAGCTGTTTTTT. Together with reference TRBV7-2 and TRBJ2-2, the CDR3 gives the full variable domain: GAGVSQSPSNKVTEKGKDVELRCDPISGHTALYWYRQSLGQGLEFLIYFQGNSAPDKSGLPSDRFSAERTGGSVSTLTIQRTQQEDSAVYLCASTSNSYTGELFFGEGSRLTVL.

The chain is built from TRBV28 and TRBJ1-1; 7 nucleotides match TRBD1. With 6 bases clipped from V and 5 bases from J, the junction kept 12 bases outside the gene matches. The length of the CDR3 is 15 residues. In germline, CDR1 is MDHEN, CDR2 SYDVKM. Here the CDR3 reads CASSLAGGLGTEAFF. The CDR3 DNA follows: TGTGCCAGCAGCCTAGCAGGGGGTTTGGGAACTGAAGCTTTCTTT.

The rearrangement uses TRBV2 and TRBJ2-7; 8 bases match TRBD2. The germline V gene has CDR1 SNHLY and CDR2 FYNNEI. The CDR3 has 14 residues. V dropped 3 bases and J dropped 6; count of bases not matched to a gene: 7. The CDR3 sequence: CASSEQAGVVEQYF. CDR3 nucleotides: TGTGCCAGCAGTGAGCAAGCGGGAGTAGTCGAGCAGTACTTC. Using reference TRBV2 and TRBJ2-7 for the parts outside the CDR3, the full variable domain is EPEVTQTPSHQVTQMGQEVILRCVPISNHLYFYWYRQILGQKVEFLVSFYNNEISEKSEIFDDQFSVERPDGSNFTLKIRSTKLEDSAMYFCASSEQAGVVEQYFGPGTRLTVT.

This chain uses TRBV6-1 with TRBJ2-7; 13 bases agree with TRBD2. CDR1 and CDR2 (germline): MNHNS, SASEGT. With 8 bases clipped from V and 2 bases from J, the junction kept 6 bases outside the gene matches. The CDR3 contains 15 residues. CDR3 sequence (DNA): TGTGCCAGCTGGGTTGGGACTAGCGGGGCCTACGAGCAGTACTTC. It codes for CASWVGTSGAYEQYF.

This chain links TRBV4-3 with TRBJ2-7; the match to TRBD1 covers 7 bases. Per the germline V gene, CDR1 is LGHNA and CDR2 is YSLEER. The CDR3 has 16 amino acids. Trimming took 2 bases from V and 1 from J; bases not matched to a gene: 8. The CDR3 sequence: CASSQRHGQVSYEQYF. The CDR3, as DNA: TGCGCCAGCAGCCAACGCCATGGACAGGTATCCTACGAGCAGTACTTC.

CDR3 sequence (DNA): TGCGCCAGCAGCTTGGACAGGGTCCCCAATGAGCAGTTCTTC. Translation: CASSLDRVPNEQFF. V is TRBV5-1 and J is TRBJ2-1, with D possibly matching TRBD1 (6 bases). Per germline, CDR1 SGHRS and CDR2 YFSETQ. This CDR3 has 14 amino acids. Trimming removed 0 bases from V and 6 bases from J, with 10 bases in between.

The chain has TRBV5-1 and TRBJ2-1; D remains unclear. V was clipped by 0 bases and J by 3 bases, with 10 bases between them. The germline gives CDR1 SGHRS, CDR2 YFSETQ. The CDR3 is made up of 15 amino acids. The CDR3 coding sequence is TGCGCCAGCAGCTTGGCCCGATTAGTCTACAATGAGCAGTTCTTC. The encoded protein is CASSLARLVYNEQFF.

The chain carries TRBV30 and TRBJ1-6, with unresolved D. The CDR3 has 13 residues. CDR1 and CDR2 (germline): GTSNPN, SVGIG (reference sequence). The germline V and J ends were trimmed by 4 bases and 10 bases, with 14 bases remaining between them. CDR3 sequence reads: CAWKAPEESPLHF. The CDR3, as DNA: TGTGCCTGGAAGGCTCCGGAGGAATCACCCCTCCACTTT.

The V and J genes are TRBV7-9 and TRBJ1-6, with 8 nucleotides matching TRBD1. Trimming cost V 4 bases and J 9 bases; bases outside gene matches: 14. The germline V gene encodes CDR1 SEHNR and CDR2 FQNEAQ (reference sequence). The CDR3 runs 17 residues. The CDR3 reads CASSYRTGFLRISPLHF. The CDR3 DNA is TGTGCCAGCAGCTACCGGACAGGGTTCCTTAGGATTTCACCCCTCCACTTT.

CDR3 sequence (DNA): TGTGCCAGCAGTTCCCTCCGAATCGGACAGACCTACGAGCAGTACTTC. This gives the protein CASSSLRIGQTYEQYF. The gene calls are TRBV28 and TRBJ2-7, with D possibly matching TRBD1 (6 bases). The CDR3 runs 16 residues. Trimming removed 4 bases at V and 2 bases at J, with 18 bases between. Germline V gives CDR1 MDHEN, CDR2 SYDVKM.

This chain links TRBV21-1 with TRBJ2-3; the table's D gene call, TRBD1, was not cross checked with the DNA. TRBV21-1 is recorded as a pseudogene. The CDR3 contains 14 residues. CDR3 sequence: CASSKALWDREEYF. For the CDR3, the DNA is TGTGCCAGCAGCAAAGCGCTTTGGGACAGGGAGGAATATTTT.

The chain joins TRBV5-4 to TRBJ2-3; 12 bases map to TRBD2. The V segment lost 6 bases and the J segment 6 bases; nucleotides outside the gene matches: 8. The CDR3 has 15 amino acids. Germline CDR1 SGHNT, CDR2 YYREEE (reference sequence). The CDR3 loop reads CASTKHGLAGDTQYF. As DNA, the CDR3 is TGTGCCAGCACCAAACACGGACTAGCGGGGGATACGCAGTATTTT. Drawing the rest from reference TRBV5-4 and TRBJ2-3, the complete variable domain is ETGVTQSPTHLIKTRGQQVTLRCSSQSGHNTVSWYQQALGQGPQFIFQYYREEENGRGNFPPRFSGLQFPNYSSELNVNALELDDSALYLCASTKHGLAGDTQYFGPGTRLTVL.